These T cell receptor beta chains were read from a single sample in a study of cytomegalovirus exposure and HLA in healthy donors. Repertoires were generated with immunoSEQ multiplex PCR, while TCRdb's copy carries only in-frame clones and drops some. The sample has roughly 160,000 clones; 84% are singletons. What was sequenced was PBMCs. All receptors derive from a boy between 2 and 10 years old in good health and CMV-seronegative. Both conserved end residues are part of each CDR3. The order of the fields is clone size, D gene, V gene, J gene, CDR3 DNA, CDR3 protein. A D gene is named only where the DNA matches it firmly. The listing skips clone size in some rows; elsewhere it reads once, few, many or a size class.

clone_size: .; d_call: .; v_call: TRBV11-2; j_call: TRBJ1-1; cdr3_nt: TGTGCCAGCAGCTTAGTTGTCGCAGGGAACGTGTGGGATGAAGCTTTCTTT; cdr3_aa: CASSLVVAGNVWDEAFF
clone_size: .; d_call: .; v_call: TRBV15; j_call: TRBJ1-2; cdr3_nt: TGTGCCACCAGCGCAGGAAACTATGGCTACACCTTC; cdr3_aa: CATSAGNYGYTF
clone_size: .; d_call: .; v_call: TRBV21-1; j_call: TRBJ2-2; cdr3_nt: TGTGCCACCCCCCCGGGACAGGGCACCGGGGAGCTGTTTTTT; cdr3_aa: CATPPGQGTGELFF
clone_size: .; d_call: .; v_call: TRBV7-7; j_call: TRBJ2-1; cdr3_nt: TGTGCCAGCAGCTTAGGTTCTGGGCAGGAGCAGTTCTTC; cdr3_aa: CASSLGSGQEQFF
clone_size: once; d_call: TRBD1; v_call: TRBV6-6; j_call: TRBJ2-7; cdr3_nt: TGTGCCAGCATGAGCAGGGGGCCAAGGGACGAGCAGTACTTC; cdr3_aa: CASMSRGPRDEQYF
clone_size: .; d_call: TRBD1; v_call: TRBV9; j_call: TRBJ1-2; cdr3_nt: TGTGCCAGCAGCGTAGAAGCTCGGACAGGACTCTATGGCTACACCTTC; cdr3_aa: CASSVEARTGLYGYTF
clone_size: few; d_call: TRBD1; v_call: TRBV2; j_call: TRBJ1-1; cdr3_nt: TGTGCCAGCCGATACGACAGGGGCATGATGAACACTGAAGCTTTCTTT; cdr3_aa: CASRYDRGMMNTEAFF
clone_size: .; d_call: .; v_call: TRBV6-1; j_call: TRBJ2-7; cdr3_nt: TGTGCCAGCATTTCCGACAGCCTCTACGAGCAGTACTTC; cdr3_aa: CASISDSLYEQYF
clone_size: .; d_call: TRBD1; v_call: TRBV5-1; j_call: TRBJ1-4; cdr3_nt: TGCGCCAGCAGCTTTCTTCGGACAGGGCCTAATGAAAAACTGTTTTTT; cdr3_aa: CASSFLRTGPNEKLFF
clone_size: once; d_call: TRBD2; v_call: TRBV13; j_call: TRBJ2-3; cdr3_nt: TGTGCCAGCGCGAAGCCCCTGGACTTCAGCGGGACCCCCACAGATACGCAGTATTTT; cdr3_aa: CASAKPLDFSGTPTDTQYF
clone_size: few; d_call: TRBD1; v_call: TRBV7-9; j_call: TRBJ2-7; cdr3_nt: TGTGCCAGCAGCTTGGGACAGGGTACTCCCGGGCAGTACTTC; cdr3_aa: CASSLGQGTPGQYF
clone_size: few; d_call: .; v_call: TRBV4-1; j_call: TRBJ1-1; cdr3_nt: TGCGCCAGCAGCACCGAGGAAAGGGGTACTGAAGCTTTCTTT; cdr3_aa: CASSTEERGTEAFF
clone_size: .; d_call: TRBD2; v_call: TRBV5-4; j_call: TRBJ2-3; cdr3_nt: TGTGCCAGCAGCTTCGATCAGCGGGAGGGCACAGATACGCAGTATTTT; cdr3_aa: CASSFDQREGTDTQYF
clone_size: once; d_call: TRBD2; v_call: TRBV9; j_call: TRBJ2-1; cdr3_nt: TGTGCCAGCAGCCATCAGTGGACTAGCAGTCACAATGAGCAGTTCTTC; cdr3_aa: CASSHQWTSSHNEQFF
clone_size: .; d_call: .; v_call: TRBV4-1; j_call: TRBJ2-7; cdr3_nt: TGCGCCAGCAGCCAAGGTCAAACCGGACAGTCCTCCTACGAGCAGTACTTC; cdr3_aa: CASSQGQTGQSSYEQYF
clone_size: once; d_call: TRBD1; v_call: TRBV7-9; j_call: TRBJ1-2; cdr3_nt: TGTGCCAGCAGCGCAACCCCCGGAAGGACAGGGGGATTAGAGGATGGCTACACCTTC; cdr3_aa: CASSATPGRTGGLEDGYTF
clone_size: .; d_call: .; v_call: TRBV2; j_call: TRBJ2-1; cdr3_nt: TGTGCCAGCAGCCTCGCTAGCGCCTTCTACAATGAGCAGTTCTTC; cdr3_aa: CASSLASAFYNEQFF
clone_size: .; d_call: .; v_call: TRBV7-2; j_call: TRBJ2-1; cdr3_nt: TGTGCCAGCTTTACTTGGGACAAGCCCTACAATGAGCAGTTCTTC; cdr3_aa: CASFTWDKPYNEQFF
clone_size: .; d_call: TRBD2; v_call: TRBV6-1; j_call: TRBJ2-7; cdr3_nt: TGTGCCAGCCGACTAGCGGATCCCTACGAGCAGTACTTC; cdr3_aa: CASRLADPYEQYF
clone_size: .; d_call: TRBD1; v_call: TRBV5-6; j_call: TRBJ2-1; cdr3_nt: TGTGCCAGCAGCTCGGACAGGGTAAGCTCCTACAATGAGCAGTTCTTC; cdr3_aa: CASSSDRVSSYNEQFF
clone_size: .; d_call: TRBD2; v_call: TRBV19; j_call: TRBJ2-5; cdr3_nt: TGTGCCAGTAGCACCGGGACTACGCCGAAGGCCCAGTACTTC; cdr3_aa: CASSTGTTPKAQYF
clone_size: .; d_call: .; v_call: TRBV21-1; j_call: TRBJ2-1; cdr3_nt: TGTGCCAGCAGCGCCCGGGACAGGGGGCTTGAAGAGCAGTTCTTC; cdr3_aa: CASSARDRGLEEQFF
clone_size: .; d_call: .; v_call: TRBV10-3; j_call: TRBJ1-2; cdr3_nt: TGTGCCATCAGTGGCAGCGGCAACTATGGCTACACCTTC; cdr3_aa: CAISGSGNYGYTF
clone_size: .; d_call: .; v_call: TRBV4-1; j_call: TRBJ2-7; cdr3_nt: TGCGCCAGCAGCCTCGTCCTGTTCCGGCCAGGCCAGAGATACGAGCAGTACTTC; cdr3_aa: CASSLVLFRPGQRYEQYF
clone_size: .; d_call: TRBD2; v_call: TRBV5-1; j_call: TRBJ2-1; cdr3_nt: TGCGCCAGCAGCTTGGCCTTAGGTAGCGGGGTCAATGAGCAGTTCTTC; cdr3_aa: CASSLALGSGVNEQFF
clone_size: .; d_call: TRBD2; v_call: TRBV4-1; j_call: TRBJ2-1; cdr3_nt: TGCGCCAGCAGCCCCAAACCCCGAGGGCTAGCGGGACACTTTTACAATGAGCAGTTCTTC; cdr3_aa: CASSPKPRGLAGHFYNEQFF
clone_size: .; d_call: TRBD1; v_call: TRBV7-2; j_call: TRBJ1-1; cdr3_nt: TGTGCCAGCAGCTTAATCCCCAGGGGGTTCACTGAAGCTTTCTTT; cdr3_aa: CASSLIPRGFTEAFF
clone_size: once; d_call: TRBD2; v_call: TRBV7-9; j_call: TRBJ2-1; cdr3_nt: TGTGCCAGCAGCTCTGTAGCGGGAGATTTCCATGAGCAGTTCTTC; cdr3_aa: CASSSVAGDFHEQFF
clone_size: .; d_call: .; v_call: TRBV5-1; j_call: TRBJ1-2; cdr3_nt: TGCGCCAGCAGCTTGCAGGGTTTAGCCTATGGTGGCTACACCTTC; cdr3_aa: CASSLQGLAYGGYTF
clone_size: few; d_call: TRBD2; v_call: TRBV4-1; j_call: TRBJ2-7; cdr3_nt: TGCGCCAGCAGCCAAGTACTAGCGGGAGTCGCCCTCAGCGAGCAGTACTTC; cdr3_aa: CASSQVLAGVALSEQYF
clone_size: .; d_call: TRBD1; v_call: TRBV29-1; j_call: TRBJ1-6; cdr3_nt: TGCAGCGTACTGACAGGGGGCGGATCACCCCTCCACTTT; cdr3_aa: CSVLTGGGSPLHF
clone_size: .; d_call: .; v_call: TRBV18; j_call: TRBJ1-1; cdr3_nt: TGTGCCAGCTCCCCGCTTTTCTTTAATCGAGAGAACACTGAAGCTTTCTTT; cdr3_aa: CASSPLFFNRENTEAFF
clone_size: few; d_call: .; v_call: TRBV7-9; j_call: TRBJ1-1; cdr3_nt: TGTGCCAGCAGCTTCTCTGAAGCTTTCTTT; cdr3_aa: CASSFSEAFF
clone_size: .; d_call: .; v_call: TRBV19; j_call: TRBJ2-4; cdr3_nt: TGTGCCAGTAGTCCCCGACTAGTCACGGACATTCAGTACTTC; cdr3_aa: CASSPRLVTDIQYF
clone_size: .; d_call: TRBD2; v_call: TRBV7-8; j_call: TRBJ2-1; cdr3_nt: TGTGCCACCCCGACTAGCGGGAAACCCAATGAGCAGTTCTTC; cdr3_aa: CATPTSGKPNEQFF
clone_size: .; d_call: .; v_call: TRBV6-5; j_call: TRBJ2-7; cdr3_nt: TGTGCCAGCAGTTACTCTCGACCTCCCGAGGGATACGAGCAGTACTTC; cdr3_aa: CASSYSRPPEGYEQYF
clone_size: .; d_call: .; v_call: TRBV2; j_call: TRBJ1-4; cdr3_nt: TGTGCCAGCCATACTTCCGTGGGGGCTGTGGATGAAAAACTGTTTTTT; cdr3_aa: CASHTSVGAVDEKLFF
clone_size: once; d_call: .; v_call: TRBV19; j_call: TRBJ2-1; cdr3_nt: TGTGCCAGTAGTATCGAGGGTACTTACGGGTACAATGAGCAGTTCTTC; cdr3_aa: CASSIEGTYGYNEQFF
clone_size: few; d_call: TRBD1; v_call: TRBV19; j_call: TRBJ1-4; cdr3_nt: TGTGCCAGTAGTAGAGGACAGGGATTAAGAAAACTGTTTTTT; cdr3_aa: CASSRGQGLRKLFF
clone_size: .; d_call: TRBD1; v_call: TRBV4-1; j_call: TRBJ2-4; cdr3_nt: TGCGCCAGCAGCCACCCGTTGGGGACAGGGGGGGACATTCAGTACTTC; cdr3_aa: CASSHPLGTGGDIQYF
clone_size: .; d_call: TRBD1; v_call: TRBV11-2; j_call: TRBJ1-5; cdr3_nt: TGTGCCAGCAGCTCTACAGGGGGACAGCCCCAGCATTTT; cdr3_aa: CASSSTGGQPQHF
clone_size: .; d_call: TRBD2; v_call: TRBV6-1; j_call: TRBJ2-7; cdr3_nt: TGTGCCAGCAGTGAAGTGTTAGCGGGAGTCGAGTACTTC; cdr3_aa: CASSEVLAGVEYF
clone_size: .; d_call: .; v_call: TRBV6-5; j_call: TRBJ2-5; cdr3_nt: TGTGCCAGCAGTTCAAATTTGAGGGAGACCCAGTACTTC; cdr3_aa: CASSSNLRETQYF
clone_size: .; d_call: TRBD1; v_call: TRBV5-1; j_call: TRBJ2-7; cdr3_nt: TGCGCCAGCAGCTTGGCCGCGGGCCAGGGGGACGAGCAGTACTTC; cdr3_aa: CASSLAAGQGDEQYF
clone_size: .; d_call: TRBD2; v_call: TRBV18; j_call: TRBJ2-7; cdr3_nt: TGTGCCAGCTCATTCGGGAGGTCCCCCTACGAGCAGTACTTC; cdr3_aa: CASSFGRSPYEQYF
clone_size: .; d_call: .; v_call: TRBV7-9; j_call: TRBJ2-5; cdr3_nt: TGTGCCAGCAGCTTAGGGCTCCAAGAGACCCAGTACTTC; cdr3_aa: CASSLGLQETQYF
clone_size: .; d_call: .; v_call: TRBV27; j_call: TRBJ2-6; cdr3_nt: TGTGCCAGCAAGCCCCTCTCTGGGGCCAACGTCCTGACTTTC; cdr3_aa: CASKPLSGANVLTF
clone_size: .; d_call: .; v_call: TRBV5-1; j_call: TRBJ1-2; cdr3_nt: TGCGCCAGCAGCCCCGGGGGGGGCTTATCCTATGGCTACACCTTC; cdr3_aa: CASSPGGGLSYGYTF
clone_size: .; d_call: .; v_call: TRBV25-1; j_call: TRBJ2-7; cdr3_nt: TGTGCCAGCAGTGAATTCGGGACAACCTACGAGCAGTACTTC; cdr3_aa: CASSEFGTTYEQYF
clone_size: few; d_call: TRBD1; v_call: TRBV2; j_call: TRBJ1-3; cdr3_nt: TGTGCCAGCAGGGACAGGGCTGGAAACACCATATATTTT; cdr3_aa: CASRDRAGNTIYF
clone_size: .; d_call: .; v_call: TRBV15; j_call: TRBJ1-3; cdr3_nt: TGTGCCACCAGCCGAGACAGGAACTCTGGAAACACCATATATTTT; cdr3_aa: CATSRDRNSGNTIYF
clone_size: .; d_call: .; v_call: TRBV27; j_call: TRBJ2-3; cdr3_nt: TGTGCCAGCAGTTTTGGGGCTTGGGATACGCAGTATTTT; cdr3_aa: CASSFGAWDTQYF
clone_size: .; d_call: .; v_call: TRBV6-1; j_call: TRBJ1-3; cdr3_nt: TGTGCCAGCAGCGGGGAACCCCTCTCTGGAAACACCATATATTTT; cdr3_aa: CASSGEPLSGNTIYF
clone_size: .; d_call: .; v_call: TRBV4-1; j_call: TRBJ2-7; cdr3_nt: TGCGCCAGCAGCCAACCAGCGGTCAAATCCTACGAGCAGTACTTC; cdr3_aa: CASSQPAVKSYEQYF
clone_size: .; d_call: .; v_call: TRBV5-1; j_call: TRBJ2-7; cdr3_nt: TGCGCCAGCAGCTGGGGGACAAACACCTACGAGCAGTACTTC; cdr3_aa: CASSWGTNTYEQYF
clone_size: .; d_call: TRBD2; v_call: TRBV4-1; j_call: TRBJ2-7; cdr3_nt: TGCGCCAGCAGCTCCGGACTAGCCTCCTACGAGCAGTACTTC; cdr3_aa: CASSSGLASYEQYF
clone_size: once; d_call: TRBD2; v_call: TRBV5-1; j_call: TRBJ2-2; cdr3_nt: TGCGCCAGCAGCCCGGACGACGGGAGGGCCTCTCCCGGGGAGCTGTTTTTT; cdr3_aa: CASSPDDGRASPGELFF
clone_size: few; d_call: .; v_call: TRBV4-1; j_call: TRBJ1-1; cdr3_nt: TGCGCCAGCAGCCAAGATCAGGTGGGGCTGCGGAACACTGAAGCTTTCTTT; cdr3_aa: CASSQDQVGLRNTEAFF
clone_size: .; d_call: .; v_call: TRBV20-1; j_call: TRBJ2-1; cdr3_nt: TGCAGTGCTACTTCCTACAATGAGCAGTTCTTC; cdr3_aa: CSATSYNEQFF
clone_size: .; d_call: .; v_call: TRBV5-1; j_call: TRBJ2-1; cdr3_nt: TGCGCCAGCAGCTTGCCGGACTACCTTCGTGAGCAGTTCTTC; cdr3_aa: CASSLPDYLREQFF